Each of the 28 T cell receptor beta chains below was sequenced from the same sample in a study of control samples from healthy donors and cancer patients. Sequencing used immunoSEQ multiplex PCR; TCRdb keeps in-frame clones, though not all of them. The sample comprises roughly 88,000 clones, 90% to 95% of which are singletons, and 8% to 9.5% rests with the top ten. The sequenced sample was blood. Source of these receptors: a young man in good health.

The rearrangement uses TRBV1 and TRBJ1-1. TRBV1 is a pseudogene segment. The CDR3 covers 14 residues. The CDR3: CTSPGPRGDTEAFF. The DNA of the CDR3 is TGCACCAGCCCGGGTCCCCGCGGGGACACTGAAGCTTTCTTT.

To note about this clone: The germline gene is not matched at one end of the junction; a read error may be the cause. The chain is built from TRBV4-2 and TRBJ2-3; no definite D call. This CDR3 contains 12 residues. Germline assignment: CDR1 LGHNA and CDR2 YNFKEQ. The CDR3 protein is CASGHRSDTQYF. The CDR3 bases are TGTGCCAGCGGCCATAGATCAGATACGCAGTATTTT.

V gene TRBV4-3 combines with J gene TRBJ2-3; a weak D match, TRBD1 (5 bases). V gave up 5 bases and J gave up 5 bases, with 14 bases separating them. The CDR3 spans 14 residues. Germline V CDR1 and CDR2: LGHNA, YSLEER. The CDR3 spells CASSKGRTGDTQYF. CDR3 in DNA: TGCGCCAGCAGCAAGGGGCGGACGGGAGATACGCAGTATTTT.

The chain couples TRBV12-3 or TRBV12-4 to TRBJ1-2; possibly TRBD1 for D (5 bases). The V end lost 8 bases, the J end lost 4 bases, and 11 bases lay between the germline ends. The CDR3 covers 12 residues. The CDR3 region has the DNA TGTGCCAGCTTTGTGGGGCCCTATGGCTACACCTTC. Translation gives CASFVGPYGYTF.

This clone has a single count. The chain joins TRBV10-3 to TRBJ1-2; perhaps TRBD1 as D (5 bases). The V and J ends lost 3 bases and 3 bases respectively, with 8 bases between them. CDR1 and CDR2 (germline): ENHRY, SYGVKD. There are 13 residues in the CDR3. The CDR3 DNA reads as TGTGCCATCAGTGATCGGGGCGACTATGGCTACACCTTC. It is translated as CAISDRGDYGYTF.

This sequence joins TRBV3-1 (or the pseudogene TRBV3-2) and TRBJ1-2; D ambiguous. With 4 bases removed from V and 4 bases from J, the gap between germline ends came to 10 bases. This CDR3 comprises 13 residues. Germline values: CDR1 LGHDT, CDR2 YNNKEL (reference sequence). The CDR3 DNA is TGTGCCAGCAGCCCCCGAGCGAGCTATGGCTACACCTTC. It encodes CASSPRASYGYTF.

The chain carries TRBV13 and TRBJ2-7; D tentatively fits TRBD1 or TRBD2 (5 bases each). V was trimmed by 5 bases and J by 7 bases, leaving 21 bases between them. This CDR3 contains 15 residues. CDR1 and CDR2 (germline): PRHDT, FYEKMQ (reference sequence). Written as DNA, the CDR3 is TGTGCCAGCAGCACACGGGACGTACGCCTAGGAGAGCAGTACTTC. This sequence encodes CASSTRDVRLGEQYF.

This chain joins TRBV4-3 and TRBJ2-3, with D perhaps matching TRBD2 (7 bases). The CDR3 runs 16 residues. Germline loops: CDR1 LGHNA, CDR2 YSLEER. The V end lost 0 bases, the J end lost 4 bases, and 14 bases lay between the germline ends. CDR3: CASSQESRGGADTQYF. CDR3 coding DNA: TGCGCCAGCAGCCAAGAGTCAAGGGGGGGGGCAGATACGCAGTATTTT.

This clone has just one count. The chain links TRBV2 to TRBJ1-2; TRBD1 aligns across 10 bases. Germline CDR1 reads SNHLY; CDR2 reads FYNNEI. The CDR3 runs 15 residues. Losses at the gene ends were 3 bases for V and 8 bases for J; bases not matched to a gene: 9. The CDR3 loop reads CASSDPRQGAMGYTF. CDR3 bases: TGTGCCAGCAGTGATCCCCGACAGGGGGCGATGGGCTACACCTTC.

The chain uses TRBV27 and TRBJ1-1; TRBD1 matches at 9 bases. Germline CDR1 MNHEY, CDR2 SMNVEV (reference sequence). V shed 7 bases, J shed 10 bases, and the junction held 16 bases outside the gene matches. This CDR3 is built from 15 residues. CDR3 sequence reads: CASKGGSTGGKGAFF. CDR3 sequence (DNA): TGTGCCAGCAAAGGGGGTTCGACAGGGGGAAAGGGAGCTTTCTTT.

The rearrangement joins TRBV18 to TRBJ2-5, with D perhaps matching TRBD1 (5 bases). V lost 7 bases and J lost 4, with 16 bases in between. There are 14 residues in the CDR3. CDR1 KGHSH and CDR2 LQKENI come from the germline V gene. The CDR3 loop is CASCKGPLGETQYF. The CDR3 DNA is TGTGCCAGCTGCAAGGGGCCCCTAGGAGAGACCCAGTACTTC. Drawing the rest from reference TRBV18 and TRBJ2-5, the complete variable domain is NAGVMQNPRHLVRRRGQEARLRCSPMKGHSHVYWYRQLPEEGLKFMVYLQKENIIDESGMPKERFSAEFPKEGPSILRIQQVVRGDSAAYFCASCKGPLGETQYFGPGTRLLVL.

The chain links TRBV27 to TRBJ2-2, with 7 positions matching TRBD1. The length of the CDR3 is 13 residues. Trimming removed 8 bases from V and 3 bases from J; junction bases left unmatched: 3. CDR1 and CDR2 (germline): MNHEY, SMNVEV (reference sequence). CDR3 nucleotides: TGTGCCAGCGGGGACAGATACACCGGGGAGCTGTTTTTT. It is translated as CASGDRYTGELFF.

The chain has TRBV29-1 and TRBJ2-1; a weak D match, TRBD2 (5 bases). CDR1 and CDR2 (germline): SQVTM, ANQGSEA. The CDR3 has 13 amino acids. Trimming removed 0 bases at V and 6 bases at J, with 9 bases between. CDR3 sequence: CSVEDPTSNEQFF. For the CDR3, the DNA is TGCAGCGTTGAAGATCCAACTAGCAATGAGCAGTTCTTC.

The chain uses TRBV11-2 and TRBJ2-7; D unresolved. Trimming took off 2 bases at V and 0 bases at J, with 8 bases between the two ends. CDR3 length equals 14 residues. The germline V gene has CDR1 SGHAT and CDR2 FQNNGV. This CDR3 is CASSLNLISYEQYF. The CDR3 DNA is TGTGCCAGCAGCTTAAACTTAATCTCCTACGAGCAGTACTTC.

The chain links TRBV7-9 to TRBJ1-4, with TRBD1 as a possible D gene (5 bases). The CDR3 totals 12 residues. Germline loops: CDR1 SEHNR, CDR2 FQNEAQ (reference sequence). V was trimmed by 0 bases and J by 11 bases, leaving 7 bases between them. The DNA of the CDR3 is TGTGCCAGCAGCTTAGCCGGGGGGAAACTGTTTTTT. It specifies CASSLAGGKLFF.

The chain couples TRBV30 to TRBJ1-1; perhaps TRBD1 as D (5 bases). V lost 2 bases to trimming and J lost 3 bases, with 13 bases between them. Germline V lookup: CDR1 GTSNPN, CDR2 SVGIG (reference sequence). This CDR3 region has 14 residues. CDR3: CAWSRVRGDTEAFF. The CDR3 coding sequence is TGTGCCTGGAGTAGGGTCCGAGGGGACACTGAAGCTTTCTTT.

This rearrangement joins TRBV6-5 to TRBJ2-1; D might be TRBD1 (5 bases). This CDR3 is built from 16 residues. V lost 0 bases and J 8 bases, leaving 17 bases between the germline ends. CDR1 and CDR2 from the germline V gene are MNHEY and SVGAGI. CDR3 residues: CASSYSNPRGMDEQFF. CDR3 DNA sequence: TGTGCCAGCAGTTACTCGAATCCTAGGGGTATGGATGAGCAGTTCTTC.

V usage is TRBV7-6 and J usage is TRBJ2-7, with 11 positions matching TRBD2. V was clipped by 8 bases and J by 6 bases; unmatched bases: 21. Looked up from germline, CDR1 is SGHVS and CDR2 is FNYEAQ. The CDR3 has 18 residues. The CDR3, as DNA: TGTGCCAGCCATGGTAGCGGGAGGGCTCTCACTCCACCGACCGAGCAGTACTTC. It encodes CASHGSGRALTPPTEQYF.

The genes are TRBV27 and TRBJ2-3; D is perhaps TRBD2 (6 bases). The CDR3 has 10 residues. V was pared by 8 bases and J by 6 bases, with 6 bases between. Germline V gene lookup returns CDR1 MNHEY and CDR2 SMNVEV (reference sequence). The CDR3 nucleotides are TGTGCCAGCGGGGGGGATACGCAGTATTTT. Translated: CASGGDTQYF.

The CDR3 coding sequence is TGTGCCACCAGCAGCCCTTCTGAGGGAAACACTGAAGCTTTCTTT. Protein: CATSSPSEGNTEAFF. The chain is built from TRBV15 and TRBJ1-1; D call uncertain. Germline loops: CDR1 LNHNV, CDR2 YYDKDF (reference sequence). The CDR3 has 15 amino acids. Trimming left V 3 bases short and J 2 bases short, with 13 bases between.

This clone came up a few times. This chain links TRBV4-1 with TRBJ1-6, with 9 bases lining up with TRBD1. V lost 0 bases, J lost 10 bases, and 4 bases stayed unmatched. The CDR3 loop spans 15 amino acids. Germline assignment: CDR1 MGHRA and CDR2 YSYEKL. CDR3 region: CASSQDYRGRSPLHF. CDR3 sequence (DNA): TGCGCCAGCAGCCAAGATTACAGGGGGCGATCACCCCTCCACTTT.

This clone came up once. This chain connects TRBV27 to TRBJ2-1, with D perhaps being TRBD1 or TRBD2 (5 bases each). The V end was cut by 4 bases, the J end by 0 bases, with 13 bases between. CDR1 is MNHEY, CDR2 SMNVEV, per germline (reference sequence). The CDR3 length is 16 residues. CDR3 nucleotide sequence: TGTGCCAGCAGTTCTCTTGGGGGAAGCTCCTACAATGAGCAGTTCTTC. Its protein is CASSSLGGSSYNEQFF.

The chain employs TRBV3-1 (or the pseudogene TRBV3-2) and TRBJ1-2; tentatively, D is TRBD1 (6 bases). Germline CDR1 reads LGHDT; CDR2 reads YNNKEL (reference sequence). This CDR3 comprises 18 residues. Trimming took off 1 base at V and 0 bases at J, with 18 bases between the two ends. Written as DNA, the CDR3 is TGTGCCAGCAGCCAAGTTTATGTGACAGGAATAGCTAACTATGGCTACACCTTC. It yields the protein CASSQVYVTGIANYGYTF.

This chain joins TRBV7-2 and TRBJ1-2; D may be TRBD1 (6 bases). Germline V gene lookup returns CDR1 SGHTA and CDR2 FQGNSA. V lost 1 base and J lost 6, with 15 bases in between. The CDR3 contains 15 residues. CDR3 residues: CASSLESQGRNGYTF. As DNA, the CDR3 is TGTGCCAGCAGCTTAGAGTCCCAGGGGCGGAATGGCTACACCTTC.

In DNA, the CDR3 is TGTGCCTGGAAGGCAGGGACTGAAAAACTGTTTTTT. It encodes CAWKAGTEKLFF. This chain uses TRBV30 with TRBJ1-4; TRBD1 is a possible D gene (5 bases). CDR3 length: 12 amino acids. CDR1 and CDR2 from the germline V gene are GTSNPN and SVGIG (reference sequence). Trimming stripped 4 bases from V and 7 bases from J, with 10 bases between.

This chain links TRBV10-3 with TRBJ1-6, with D possibly being TRBD1 (5 bases). Germline values: CDR1 ENHRY, CDR2 SYGVKD. Trimming left V 2 bases short and J 7 bases short, with 15 bases between. This CDR3 spans 16 amino acids. CDR3 DNA sequence: TGTGCCATCAGTGAGCCTACCGGGACCCTGAATTCACCCCTCCACTTT. It is translated as CAISEPTGTLNSPLHF.

The J gene is TRBJ1-5, the V gene TRBV4-3; no reliable D call. Germline CDR1 and CDR2: LGHNA and YSLEER. Deletions cut 0 bases from V and 4 bases from J, with 4 bases between. This CDR3 comprises 13 residues. The CDR3 loop is CASSQERNQPQHF. CDR3 in DNA: TGCGCCAGCAGCCAAGAAAGGAATCAGCCCCAGCATTTT.

This CDR3 is CASSQGGDEAFF. The CDR3 DNA is TGTGCCAGCAGCCAGGGCGGAGATGAAGCTTTCTTT. The genes are TRBV3-1 (or the pseudogene TRBV3-2) and TRBJ1-1, with D uncertain. The CDR3 consists of 12 residues. The germline V gene has CDR1 LGHDT and CDR2 YNNKEL (reference sequence). V dropped 3 bases and J dropped 7 bases, with 9 bases sitting between them.